The T cell receptor beta chain described here comes from a study of T cell responses to AZD1222 COVID-19 vaccine. Study findings and constraints: Across the whole spike, CD4 TCRs peaked at regions 160-218 and 743-854. There were repertoire samples only from the period after the peak T cell response. Donors were chiefly white British, with a greater number of females, and clonal diversity was perhaps underestimated.

The germline V gene has CDR1 MDHEN and CDR2 SYDVKM. This CDR3 contains 15 residues. With 2 bases removed from V and 6 bases from J, the gap between germline ends came to 13 bases. Profiled with immunoSEQ multiplex PCR; TCRdb holds only in-frame clones, not every one. The data show 95,000 to 150,000 clones, 80% to 90% seen once. Concerning this clone itself: The antigen is not known.

The chain has TRBV28 and TRBJ1-4; D perhaps matches TRBD1 (6 bases). Sample: peripheral blood, taken on day 0 of AZD1222 vaccination. The receptor was isolated from an adult in good health. The CDR3 is CASSLAGEGDEKLFF. The DNA for the CDR3 is TGTGCCAGCAGTTTAGCGGGGGAGGGGGATGAAAAACTGTTTTTT.